The clone carrying this T cell receptor beta chain has only a few counts. Its antigen is undetermined. The entry originates in a study of beta chain features in type 1 diabetes. Findings and limits, study-wide: TCRB CDR3 length was moderately but significantly reduced in all four CD4+ subsets of Type 1 diabetes patients.

Expressed TCRB transcripts were sequenced because the isolated RNA had all been reverse transcribed beforehand. Roughly 3.6 million reads on average were seen across naive, central memory and regulatory T cell samples. The repertoire was sequenced with immunoSEQ multiplex PCR; TCRdb's copy has only in-frame clones and lacks some. In the table there are fewer than 550,000 clones, about an eighth of which are singletons. V gave up 5 bases and J gave up 4 bases, with 11 bases separating them. Germline values: CDR1 SQVTM, CDR2 ANQGSEA. The CDR3 has 12 residues. The origin of this receptor is a woman aged 18 to 35 in good health. The V gene is TRBV29-1, the J gene TRBJ1-1; perhaps TRBD1 as D (5 bases). The sequenced sample was naive CD4+ T cells from blood. CDR3 protein: CSVRGGGTEAFF. The CDR3 coding sequence is TGCAGCGTTCGGGGCGGGGGCACTGAAGCTTTCTTT.